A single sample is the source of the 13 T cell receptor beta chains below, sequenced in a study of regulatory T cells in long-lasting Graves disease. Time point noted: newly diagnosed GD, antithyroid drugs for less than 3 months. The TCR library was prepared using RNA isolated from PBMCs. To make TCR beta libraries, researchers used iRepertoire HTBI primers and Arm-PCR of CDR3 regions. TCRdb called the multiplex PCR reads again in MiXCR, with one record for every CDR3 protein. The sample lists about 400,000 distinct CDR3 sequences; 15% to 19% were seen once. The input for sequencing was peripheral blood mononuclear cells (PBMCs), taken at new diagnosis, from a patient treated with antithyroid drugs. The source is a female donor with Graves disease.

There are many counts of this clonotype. CDR3 sequence: CASRRYTEAFF. CDR3 in DNA: TGTGCCAGCAGACGATACACTGAAGCTTTCTTT. This chain links TRBV6-1 with TRBJ1-1; D gene ambiguous. The germline V and J ends were trimmed by 6 bases and 3 bases, with 5 bases remaining between them. Per the germline V gene, CDR1 is MNHNS and CDR2 is SASEGT. This CDR3 contains 11 residues.

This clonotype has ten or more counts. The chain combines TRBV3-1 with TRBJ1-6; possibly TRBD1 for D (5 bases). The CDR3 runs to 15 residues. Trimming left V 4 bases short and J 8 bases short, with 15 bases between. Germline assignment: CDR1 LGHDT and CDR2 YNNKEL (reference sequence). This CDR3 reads CASSLDGGIDSPLHF. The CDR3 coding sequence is TGTGCCAGCAGCCTCGATGGGGGGATCGATTCACCCCTCCACTTT. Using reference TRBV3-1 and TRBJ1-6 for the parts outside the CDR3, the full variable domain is DTAVSQTPKYLVTQMGNDKSIKCEQNLGHDTMYWYKQDSKKFLKIMFSYNNKELIINETVPNRFSPKSPDKAHLNLHINSLELGDSAVYFCASSLDGGIDSPLHFGNGTRLTVT.

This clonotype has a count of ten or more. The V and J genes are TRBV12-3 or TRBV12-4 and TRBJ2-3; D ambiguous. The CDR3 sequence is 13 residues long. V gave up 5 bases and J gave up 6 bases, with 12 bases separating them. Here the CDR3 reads CASSAGQRDTQYF. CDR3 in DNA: TGTGCCAGCAGTGCCGGCCAGAGGGATACGCAGTATTTT.

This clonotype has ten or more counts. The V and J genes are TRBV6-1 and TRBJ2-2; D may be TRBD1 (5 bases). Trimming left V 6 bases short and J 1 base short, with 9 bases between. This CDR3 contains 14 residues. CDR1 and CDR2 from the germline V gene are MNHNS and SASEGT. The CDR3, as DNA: TGTGCCAGCAGACCACAGGAGAACACCGGGGAGCTGTTTTTT. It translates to CASRPQENTGELFF.

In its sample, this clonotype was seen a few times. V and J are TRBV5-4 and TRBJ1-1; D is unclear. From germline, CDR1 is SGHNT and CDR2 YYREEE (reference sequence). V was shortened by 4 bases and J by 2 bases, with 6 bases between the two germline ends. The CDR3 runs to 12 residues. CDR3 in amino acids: CASSTINTEAFF. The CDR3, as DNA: TGTGCCAGCAGCACCATCAACACTGAAGCTTTCTTT. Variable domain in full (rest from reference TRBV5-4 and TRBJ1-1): ETGVTQSPTHLIKTRGQQVTLRCSSQSGHNTVSWYQQALGQGPQFIFQYYREEENGRGNFPPRFSGLQFPNYSSELNVNALELDDSALYLCASSTINTEAFFGQGTRLTVV.

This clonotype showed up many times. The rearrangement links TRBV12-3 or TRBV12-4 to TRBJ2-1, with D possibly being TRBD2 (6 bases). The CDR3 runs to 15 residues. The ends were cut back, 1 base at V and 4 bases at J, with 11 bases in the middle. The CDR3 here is CASSLVGRLYNEQFF. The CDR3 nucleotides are TGTGCCAGCAGTTTAGTAGGGAGGTTGTACAATGAGCAGTTCTTC.

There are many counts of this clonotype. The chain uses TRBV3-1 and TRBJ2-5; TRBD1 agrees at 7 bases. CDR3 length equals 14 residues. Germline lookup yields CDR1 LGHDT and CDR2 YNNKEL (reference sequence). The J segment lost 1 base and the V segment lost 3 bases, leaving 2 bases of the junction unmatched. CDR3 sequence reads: CASSHGTVQETQYF. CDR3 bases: TGTGCCAGCAGCCACGGGACAGTCCAAGAGACCCAGTACTTC.

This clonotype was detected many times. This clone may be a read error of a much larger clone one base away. The CDR3 DNA is TGTGCCAGCAGCTTAGAGCAGAACACTGAAGCTTTCTTT. Encoded protein: CASSLEQNTEAFF. The chain combines TRBV4-2 with TRBJ1-1; D not resolved. Germline CDR1 is LGHNA and CDR2 is YNFKEQ. Trimming stripped 5 bases from V and 1 base from J, with 8 bases between. The CDR3 has 13 amino acids.

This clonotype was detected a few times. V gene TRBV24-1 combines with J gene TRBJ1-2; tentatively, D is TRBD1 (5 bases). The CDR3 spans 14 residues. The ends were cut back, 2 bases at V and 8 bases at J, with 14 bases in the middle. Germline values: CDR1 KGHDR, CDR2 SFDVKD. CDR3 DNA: TGTGCCACCAGTGATTCCTCGGCATGGGGGGGCTACACCTTC. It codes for CATSDSSAWGGYTF.

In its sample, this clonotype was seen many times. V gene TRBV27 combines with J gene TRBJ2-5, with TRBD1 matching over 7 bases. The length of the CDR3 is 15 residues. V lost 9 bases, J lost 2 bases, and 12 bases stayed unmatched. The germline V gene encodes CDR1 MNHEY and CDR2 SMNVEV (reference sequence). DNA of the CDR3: TGTGCCAGTAGCCGAACAGGGGTCTGGCAAGAGACCCAGTACTTC. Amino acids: CASSRTGVWQETQYF.

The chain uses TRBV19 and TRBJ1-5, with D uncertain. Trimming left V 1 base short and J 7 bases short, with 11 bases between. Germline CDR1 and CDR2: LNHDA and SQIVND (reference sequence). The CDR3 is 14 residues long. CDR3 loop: CASSIGHRSQPQHF. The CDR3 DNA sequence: TGTGCCAGTAGTATAGGACACAGAAGCCAGCCCCAGCATTTT.

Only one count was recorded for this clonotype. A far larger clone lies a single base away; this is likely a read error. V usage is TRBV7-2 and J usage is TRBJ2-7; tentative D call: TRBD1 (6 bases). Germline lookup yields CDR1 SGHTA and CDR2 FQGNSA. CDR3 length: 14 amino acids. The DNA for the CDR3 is TGTGCCGGCAGCTCTGCGGTGGGGGCAGGCGAGCAGTACTTC. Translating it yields CAGSSAVGAGEQYF.

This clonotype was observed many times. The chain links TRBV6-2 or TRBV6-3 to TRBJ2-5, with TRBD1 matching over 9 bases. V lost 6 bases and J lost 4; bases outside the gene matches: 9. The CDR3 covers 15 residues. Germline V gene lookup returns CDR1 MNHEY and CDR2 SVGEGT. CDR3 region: CASRHVTGGVETQYF. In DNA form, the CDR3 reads TGTGCCAGCAGACACGTCACAGGGGGCGTAGAGACCCAGTACTTC.